This TCR beta chain stems from a study of T-cell memory formation after mild COVID-19. One entry per CDR3 protein results from TCRdb running MiXCR on the 5' RACE reads. The sample includes roughly 29,000 distinct CDR3 sequences, roughly 12% of them seen just once. This CDR3 contains 14 residues. Germline assignment: CDR1 DFQATT and CDR2 SNEGSKA (reference sequence). The V and J ends lost 3 bases and 4 bases, in that order; junction bases with no gene match: 6. This clonotype has at least ten counts. This receptor was taken from an adult woman who had mild COVID-19 (a few samples of this study predate the infection). Cell type and time point are not known. The chain couples TRBV20-1 to TRBJ1-2; 9 bases agree with TRBD1. The sample consisted of PBMCs or a T cell subset sorted from them (not recorded which). The CDR3 sequence is CSARAGTGTYGYTF. CDR3 DNA sequence: TGCAGTGCTAGGGCCGGGACAGGGACCTATGGCTACACCTTC.